This TCR beta chain was documented in a study of blood T cells in healthy people across ages (dated by TCRdb to about 2015). Background for the entire study: In model experiments, roughly one uniquely barcoded TCR beta cDNA molecule per two T cells was captured by template switching. Using deep sequencing normalized with unique cDNA molecular identifiers, the study measured how TCR beta repertoire diversity changes with age. Two additional independent replicas of 1 million unique cDNA reads from the same blood draw were analyzed for two donors (one aged 18 to 29 and one aged 80 or older). The donors were split into four age groups: young (average 16 years), middle-aged (39), aged (approximately 60) and long-lived (approximately 80). The full study reports these points: Estimates of total diversity based on one million sequenced T cells were considered lower bounds and underestimates. Observed TCR beta diversity per million T cells fell roughly linearly with age, and a significant reduction was already apparent by age around 40. Observed TCR beta diversity correlated strongly with the percentage of naive T cells measured by flow cytometry. Compared with the aged group, more naive CD4+ T cells, fewer expanded clones and increased TCR diversity were shown by the long-lived group, suggesting age selection. Conclusive comparison of naive and antigen-experienced compartments was prevented by the profiling of bulk unsorted PBMCs. The CMV infection status of donors was not known, potentially confounding age-related changes in expanded clonotypes.

About this clonotype itself: Its antigen is unknown. It has no much larger one-base neighbor in the sample; base qualities were not kept.

Preparation of the library involved 5' RACE. For sequencing, an Illumina HiSeq 2500 was employed. The second PCR ran for about 6 to 11 cycles and used a J-beta primer mix along with a sample-barcoded 5' primer. A unique molecular identifier was introduced onto each TCR beta cDNA molecule by a template-switch 5' adaptor carrying 12 random nucleotides. At least 2.5 million CDR3-containing paired-end reads were obtained from each sample. All of the RNA was converted into first-strand cDNA using the Mint cDNA synthesis kit, with a TRBC-specific oligonucleotide serving as the primer. Following uracil-DNA glycosylase treatment, all cDNA underwent a first 18-cycle PCR with the universal primers M1SS and BC2_uni_R. On the study's bioinformatics: Each sample was normalized by randomly selecting 1 million high-quality reads, each carrying a distinct molecular identifier. Instead of being binned into consensus sequences, reads with shared molecular identifiers were discarded. MiTCR, run with a Q25 quality threshold and the strictest error-elimination algorithm, handled CDR3 identification, clonotype clustering and error correction. A nonparametric unseen species model with Euler transformation was used to estimate lower-bound total TCR beta diversity. TCRdb ran its own pipeline on the public reads, namely fastp trimming at Q25 and MiXCR clone calling, and kept in-frame beta chains. Rows matching on CDR3 protein sequence are summarized as one entry with the most common DNA and genes. TCRdb's processing, not the study's, gives the V and J calls here. The table for this sample lists more than 900,000 distinct CDR3 sequences; roughly 28% of them were counted only once. The ten largest make up roughly a tenth of the sample.

The donors were roughly 38 Caucasian individuals from Russia, aged roughly 6 to 100 years, who were systemically healthy. Around 10 milliliters of peripheral blood were drawn from each donor into EDTA-treated Vacutainer tubes. Ficoll-Paque density-gradient centrifugation was used to isolate PBMCs, with at least 6 million per sample. Total RNA, at least 6 micrograms per sample, was extracted from PBMCs with Trizol reagent. For every donor, flow cytometry on a PBMC aliquot measured the percentage of naive CD45RAhigh/CD27high T cells. The CDR3 spans 15 residues, from the cysteine through the phenylalanine. Of the read, only the CDR3 DNA is kept; its 45 bases are in frame from base 1. The germline V gene encodes CDR1 SGHRS and CDR2 YFSETQ. V ends up 4 bases short and J 5 bases short, with an unmatched junction base count of 12. Separately, the same data were catalogued under a study of T cells of mothers and their children. The other study reports the following: Nine systemically healthy Caucasian individuals served as donors, namely three mothers together with their six children. cDNA synthesis used all of the extracted RNA, with roughly 1.5 ug of RNA in each 15 ul reaction. In the second PCR, sample barcodes and 2-4 random nucleotides were introduced via the M1S primer. Over 8.5 million TCR beta CDR3 reads came from each mother, compared with 2.5 million to 3.5 million reads from each child. TCR recombination output is similarly shaped by thymic selection in related and unrelated pairs, with a minor effect exerted by inherited differences. Normalized repertoire overlap in related mother-child pairs was always slightly higher than in unrelated mother-child pairs, but the difference was never significant. No persistent microchimeric T cell clones were detected, at a sensitivity of 90 to 100 clones per million clonotypes. To look for features that set related mother-child pairs apart from unrelated individuals, the researchers ran deep NGS to compare the TCR beta repertoires of mothers and children. The mean age was approximately 41 +/- 4 years for the mothers and approximately 11 +/- 4 years for the children. After adapters were ligated using NEBNext reagents, the libraries underwent 100+100 nt paired-end sequencing on an Illumina HiSeq 2000. To prevent cross-contamination, the mother and child libraries were prepared one month apart and sequenced in separate runs. For each donor, between about 450,000 and 2,300,000 distinct TCR beta clonotypes were identified. Naive TCR beta clonotypes were estimated from low-frequency clonotypes matched to each donor's FACS-determined naive share, without sorting.

Source material: blood. This sequence originates from a woman in her thirties or forties in good health. The rearrangement combines TRBV5-1 with TRBJ2-7; 7 middle bases align to TRBD2. The CDR3 corresponds to CASSIQGTTGDEQYF. The nucleotides read TGCGCCAGCAGCATACAAGGGACTACCGGAGACGAGCAGTACTTC.